Presented here are 26 T cell receptor beta chains from one specimen sequenced in a study of technical replicates of blood from several donors. Only in-frame clones appear in the TCRdb table, and some are missing; sequencing was by immunoSEQ multiplex PCR. The table shows over 50,000 clones, with 97% occurring only once. Sample: T cells isolated from PBMCs. The origin of the receptors is a human donor in good health.

V usage is TRBV2 and J usage is TRBJ2-5, with D possibly matching TRBD1 (6 bases). Looked up from germline, CDR1 is SNHLY and CDR2 is FYNNEI. V gave up 10 bases and J gave up 5 bases, with 14 bases separating them. The CDR3 spans 12 residues. The CDR3 DNA follows: TGTGCCACCTTGGGGGCGCGGGAGACCCAGTACTTC. Amino acids: CATLGARETQYF.

This rearrangement joins TRBV11-2 to TRBJ2-7, with D maybe TRBD1 (6 bases). CDR1 SGHAT and CDR2 FQNNGV come from the germline V gene. CDR3 length: 14 residues. Between the trimmed V and J ends, which lost 4 bases and 3 bases, there was a span of 13 bases. In DNA form, the CDR3 reads TGTGCCAGCAGCTCCTCGGGACACTACTACGAGCAGTACTTC. It is translated as CASSSSGHYYEQYF.

This clone was seen a single time. J is TRBJ2-7 and V is TRBV28, with 11 bases aligning to TRBD2. V lost 7 bases and J lost 2; bases outside the gene matches: 7. The CDR3 loop spans 15 amino acids. In germline, CDR1 is MDHEN, CDR2 SYDVKM. The CDR3 sequence: CASTPRLAGTYEQYF. Here the CDR3 DNA reads TGTGCCAGCACCCCACGACTAGCGGGGACCTACGAGCAGTACTTC.

The chain recombines TRBV6-4 with TRBJ1-1, with 9 bases matching TRBD1. Germline V gene data show CDR1 as MRHNA and CDR2 as SNTAGT. This CDR3 is built from 15 residues. Trimming removed 4 bases from V and 5 bases from J; junction bases left unmatched: 8. The CDR3 DNA reads TGTGCCAGCAGTGCACAGGGGGCAGGTCGTACTGAAGCTTTCTTT. Translation: CASSAQGAGRTEAFF.

The rearrangement links TRBV12-5 to TRBJ1-1; D is ambiguous. This CDR3 comprises 14 residues. The V gene lost 1 base and the J gene lost 3 bases, with 9 bases spanning the gap. Germline values: CDR1 LGHNT, CDR2 FRNRAP. CDR3 sequence (DNA): TGTGCTAGTGGTTTGGAGTTCCGGGACACTGAAGCTTTCTTT. Translated: CASGLEFRDTEAFF.

The chain uses TRBV11-3 and TRBJ2-7, with D perhaps TRBD2 (5 bases). This CDR3 has 14 residues. Deletions cut 3 bases from V and 2 bases from J, with 11 bases between. The germline V gene has CDR1 SGHNT and CDR2 YENEEA. CDR3 coding DNA: TGTGCCAGCAGCTTGGCTGGGGAGACCTACGAGCAGTACTTC. Amino acid sequence: CASSLAGETYEQYF.

The V call is TRBV11-2, the J call TRBJ1-1; D uncertain. The CDR3 contains 16 residues. Germline V CDR1 and CDR2: SGHAT, FQNNGV. V shed 0 bases and J shed 0 bases, with 11 bases lying between them. The CDR3 nucleotides read TGTGCCAGCAGCTTAGATCTGGCAGTCATGAACACTGAAGCTTTCTTT. This codes for CASSLDLAVMNTEAFF. Full variable domain (missing parts from reference TRBV11-2 and TRBJ1-1): EAGVAQSPRYKIIEKRQSVAFWCNPISGHATLYWYQQILGQGPKLLIQFQNNGVVDDSQLPKDRFSAERLKGVDSTLKIQPAKLEDSAVYLCASSLDLAVMNTEAFFGQGTRLTVV.

This chain joins TRBV19 and TRBJ1-1, with D perhaps TRBD1 (6 bases). The germline V gene encodes CDR1 LNHDA and CDR2 SQIVND (reference sequence). The CDR3 is 14 amino acids. V lost 8 bases and J 0 bases, leaving 13 bases between the germline ends. The CDR3 here is CASVGGFMNTEAFF. As DNA, the CDR3 is TGTGCCAGTGTAGGGGGATTTATGAACACTGAAGCTTTCTTT.

This rearrangement joins TRBV7-9 to TRBJ2-1; no clear D. Germline CDR1 SEHNR, CDR2 FQNEAQ (reference sequence). This CDR3 is built from 14 residues. Deletions cut 0 bases from V and 8 bases from J, with 11 bases between. As DNA, the CDR3 is TGTGCCAGCAGCTTAGCGCGCGTGCTGGATGAGCAGTTCTTC. It encodes CASSLARVLDEQFF.

The gene calls are TRBV19 and TRBJ1-2, with 11 bases that match TRBD1. Losses at the gene ends were 1 base for V and 5 bases for J; bases not matched to a gene: 3. Germline-derived CDR1 and CDR2 are LNHDA and SQIVND (reference sequence). The CDR3 is 15 amino acids. The CDR3 DNA reads TGTGCCAGTAGTATAGGGGGGGACAGGGGGTATGGCTACACCTTC. It codes for CASSIGGDRGYGYTF.

This chain links TRBV10-2 with TRBJ1-1, with TRBD1 matching 9 bases. The CDR3 length is 16 residues. The junction had 10 bases not matched to a gene; V was cut back by 6 bases and J by 2 bases. Per the germline V gene, CDR1 is WSHSY and CDR2 is SAAADI. As DNA, the CDR3 is TGCGCCAGCAGCCCACAGGGGGCTGGTCGAAACACTGAAGCTTTCTTT. Protein product: CASSPQGAGRNTEAFF.

V gene TRBV10-1 combines with J gene TRBJ1-4; TRBD1 might be the D (6 bases). Germline V gene lookup returns CDR1 WNHNN and CDR2 SYGVQD (reference sequence). V was trimmed by 0 bases and J by 7 bases, leaving 9 bases between them. The CDR3 loop spans 14 amino acids. The CDR3 DNA follows: TGCGCCAGCAGTGAGTCCGGACAGAGTGAAAAACTGTTTTTT. The encoded protein is CASSESGQSEKLFF.

The chain couples TRBV30 to TRBJ1-1; unclear D gene. Germline V gives CDR1 GTSNPN, CDR2 SVGIG (reference sequence). CDR3 length equals 13 residues. V was pared by 3 bases and J by 9 bases, with 17 bases between. As DNA, the CDR3 is TGTGCCTGGAGAGATCGGGTGGCAGTAAAAGCTTTCTTT. This gives the protein CAWRDRVAVKAFF.

This chain connects TRBV27 to TRBJ1-2, with TRBD1 identical over 7 bases. This CDR3 has 16 amino acids. In germline, CDR1 is MNHEY, CDR2 SMNVEV (reference sequence). With V trimmed by 6 bases and J by 4 bases, 14 bases remained unmatched. CDR3 amino acids: CASSPRTGQSPYGYTF. The CDR3 DNA reads as TGTGCCAGCAGCCCTCGGACAGGTCAATCACCCTATGGCTACACCTTC.

This clone was seen only once. V gene TRBV7-2 combines with J gene TRBJ2-7, with D possibly matching TRBD1 (5 bases). The CDR3 extends over 13 amino acids. CDR1 and CDR2 (germline): SGHTA, FQGNSA. V lost 4 bases to trimming and J lost 2 bases, with 9 bases between them. CDR3 in amino acids: CASSWGRTYEQYF. The CDR3 DNA is TGTGCCAGCAGCTGGGGCCGGACCTACGAGCAGTACTTC.

The V gene is TRBV9, the J gene TRBJ1-1, with D hard to call. V was shortened by 5 bases and J by 0 bases, with 14 bases between the two germline ends. The germline V gene has CDR1 SGDLS and CDR2 YYNGEE. The CDR3 is made up of 15 amino acids. The DNA of the CDR3 is TGTGCCAGCAGTGTCGCCGGAGAATTGAACACTGAAGCTTTCTTT. Residues: CASSVAGELNTEAFF.

The chain carries TRBV4-1 and TRBJ2-5; D call uncertain. This CDR3 region has 13 residues. In germline, CDR1 is MGHRA, CDR2 YSYEKL. V lost 6 bases to trimming and J lost 3 bases, with 11 bases between them. The CDR3 nucleotides are TGCGCCAGCAGGAACAGCTTCGAAGAGACCCAGTACTTC. It specifies CASRNSFEETQYF.

The chain combines TRBV4-1 with TRBJ1-5; 7 bases are a match to TRBD1. CDR3 length: 16 residues. Germline CDR1 MGHRA, CDR2 YSYEKL. V lost 4 bases to trimming and J lost 3 bases; unmatched junction nucleotides: 9. The CDR3 region has the DNA TGCGCCAGCAGCCTGCAGACAGGGAAGGTCAATCAGCCCCAGCATTTT. Its protein is CASSLQTGKVNQPQHF.

This chain connects TRBV13 to TRBJ1-1, with D possibly TRBD1 on 5 matching bases. Germline lookup yields CDR1 PRHDT and CDR2 FYEKMQ (reference sequence). Trimming shortened V by 10 bases and J by 2 bases, and 11 bases separated the two germline ends. The CDR3 loop spans 12 amino acids. The CDR3 DNA reads as TGTGCCACTGACAGACCAAACACTGAAGCTTTCTTT. It specifies CATDRPNTEAFF.

This clone was recorded only once. This chain uses TRBV4-2 with TRBJ1-1; 7 bases are a match to TRBD1. Germline V gene data show CDR1 as LGHNA and CDR2 as YNFKEQ. J lost 2 bases, V lost 4 bases, and 4 bases had no gene match. The CDR3 is 14 amino acids. CDR3: CASSPGTANTEAFF. The CDR3 nucleotides are TGTGCCAGCAGCCCGGGGACAGCCAACACTGAAGCTTTCTTT.

The chain links TRBV19 to TRBJ1-1, with 7 bases fitting TRBD1. Germline values: CDR1 LNHDA, CDR2 SQIVND (reference sequence). The CDR3 length is 14 residues. V dropped 4 bases and J dropped 7; count of bases not matched to a gene: 9. The CDR3 loop is CASSTQTGVNEAFF. The CDR3 nucleotides read TGTGCCAGTAGTACCCAAACAGGGGTTAATGAAGCTTTCTTT.

The chain employs TRBV2 and TRBJ1-2, with D unresolved. From germline, CDR1 is SNHLY and CDR2 FYNNEI. The CDR3 is made up of 14 amino acids. Deletions cut 8 bases from V and 4 bases from J, with 17 bases between. Written as DNA, the CDR3 is TGTGCCAGCCGACCCCCGGCGGGTGGCTATGGCTACACCTTC. Translating gives CASRPPAGGYGYTF. The full variable domain, in which reference TRBV2 and TRBJ1-2 provide the parts outside the CDR3, is EPEVTQTPSHQVTQMGQEVILRCVPISNHLYFYWYRQILGQKVEFLVSFYNNEISEKSEIFDDQFSVERPDGSNFTLKIRSTKLEDSAMYFCASRPPAGGYGYTFGSGTRLTVV.

The rearrangement joins TRBV28 to TRBJ2-7; D possibly corresponds to TRBD2 (5 bases). Germline V gene data show CDR1 as MDHEN and CDR2 as SYDVKM. This CDR3 contains 13 residues. Trimming took 7 bases from V and 3 from J, leaving 13 bases between them. CDR3 nucleotide sequence: TGTGCCAGCAACCCGGGAATTTTCTACGAGCAGTACTTC. Amino acid sequence: CASNPGIFYEQYF. The full variable domain, completed using reference TRBV28 and TRBJ2-7, is DVKVTQSSRYLVKRTGEKVFLECVQDMDHENMFWYRQDPGLGLRLIYFSYDVKMKEKGDIPEGYSVSREKKERFSLILESASTNQTSMYLCASNPGIFYEQYFGPGTRLTVT.

This chain links TRBV6-1 with TRBJ1-1; 7 nucleotides agree with TRBD1. The CDR3 is 13 residues long. Germline V gene lookup returns CDR1 MNHNS and CDR2 SASEGT. The J segment lost 0 bases and the V segment lost 10 bases, leaving 5 bases of the junction unmatched. CDR3 in DNA: TGTGCCATCCATACAGGGGTGAACACTGAAGCTTTCTTT. It is translated as CAIHTGVNTEAFF.

The chain recombines TRBV11-3 with TRBJ2-2; D unresolved. The CDR3 contains 12 residues. The V and J ends lost 3 bases and 6 bases respectively, with 5 bases between them. Germline CDR1 is SGHNT and CDR2 is YENEEA. CDR3 loop: CASSFRAGELFF. For the CDR3, the DNA is TGTGCCAGCAGCTTCCGGGCCGGGGAGCTGTTTTTT. The full variable domain, with the rest looked up from reference TRBV11-3 and TRBJ2-2, is EAGVVQSPRYKIIEKKQPVAFWCNPISGHNTLYWYLQNLGQGPELLIRYENEEAVDDSQLPKDRFSAERLKGVDSTLKIQPAELGDSAVYLCASSFRAGELFFGEGSRLTVL.

This chain links TRBV11-2 with TRBJ2-7, with D maybe TRBD2 (5 bases). Germline V lookup: CDR1 SGHAT, CDR2 FQNNGV. The germline V and J ends were trimmed by 0 bases and 7 bases, with 7 bases remaining between them. The CDR3 loop spans 12 amino acids. The CDR3 DNA follows: TGTGCCAGCAGCTTAGATCGCGGGGAGCAGTACTTC. This encodes CASSLDRGEQYF.